The 27 T cell receptor beta chains below all came from one sample that was sequenced in a study of blood T cell repertoires in COVID-19. Generated by immunoSEQ multiplex PCR, the TCRdb table keeps only in-frame clones and is missing some. The sample includes roughly 51,000 clones, around 86% of them seen just once. Source material: peripheral blood. These receptors were collected from a man aged 50 to 59 with active COVID-19.

The chain is built from TRBV5-4 and TRBJ1-6; 8 bases map to TRBD1. Germline loops: CDR1 SGHNT, CDR2 YYREEE (reference sequence). The CDR3 length is 16 residues. V was pared by 4 bases and J by 3 bases, with 6 bases of the junction left unmatched. The CDR3 here is CASSPGTGFYNSPLHF. CDR3 DNA sequence: TGTGCCAGCAGCCCTGGGACAGGCTTCTATAATTCACCCCTCCACTTT.

The sample holds a few counts of this clone. The chain has TRBV5-1 and TRBJ1-6; unclear D gene. This CDR3 spans 17 amino acids. The V and J ends lost 3 bases and 5 bases respectively, with 18 bases between them. Germline V gives CDR1 SGHRS, CDR2 YFSETQ. As DNA, the CDR3 is TGCGCCAGCAGCTCAAAACCCGCCCGTCAGGATAATTCACCCCTCCACTTT. Translating gives CASSSKPARQDNSPLHF.

This clone was seen a few times. The V and J genes are TRBV15 and TRBJ1-5, with 7 positions matching TRBD1. The germline CDR1 and CDR2 sequences are LNHNV and YYDKDF (reference sequence). The CDR3 loop spans 16 amino acids. Unmatched junction bases numbered 13, after V lost 2 bases and J lost 9 bases. CDR3 sequence: CATSRNQGTASRPQHF. As DNA, the CDR3 is TGTGCCACCAGCAGAAACCAAGGGACAGCCTCAAGGCCCCAGCATTTT.

J is TRBJ1-1 and V is TRBV2; 8 nucleotides line up with TRBD1. With V trimmed by 6 bases and J by 7 bases, 7 bases remained unmatched. This CDR3 has 13 amino acids. Germline V gene sequence: CDR1 SNHLY, CDR2 FYNNEI. The CDR3 here is CASRGTGENEAFF. The CDR3 nucleotides are TGTGCCAGCAGGGGGACAGGAGAGAATGAAGCTTTCTTT.

V gene TRBV11-2 combines with J gene TRBJ2-1, with TRBD2 as a possible D gene (5 bases). CDR3 length equals 15 residues. Trimming removed 0 bases from V and 10 bases from J, with 16 bases in between. Germline V gene sequence: CDR1 SGHAT, CDR2 FQNNGV. CDR3 region: CASSLEGAGYREQFF. In DNA, the CDR3 is TGTGCCAGCAGCTTAGAGGGTGCGGGTTACCGGGAGCAGTTCTTC.

The rearrangement uses TRBV2 and TRBJ2-7; 10 bases align to TRBD2. Germline V gene sequence: CDR1 SNHLY, CDR2 FYNNEI. With 4 bases clipped from V and 8 bases from J, the junction kept 2 bases outside the gene matches. The CDR3 runs 12 residues. CDR3 nucleotides: TGTGCCAGCAGTGTAGCGGGGGGTCAGCAGTACTTC. Its translation: CASSVAGGQQYF. The whole variable domain, remainder taken from reference TRBV2 and TRBJ2-7, is EPEVTQTPSHQVTQMGQEVILRCVPISNHLYFYWYRQILGQKVEFLVSFYNNEISEKSEIFDDQFSVERPDGSNFTLKIRSTKLEDSAMYFCASSVAGGQQYFGPGTRLTVT.

The chain joins TRBV5-1 to TRBJ1-4; tentatively, D is TRBD1 (5 bases). V shed 0 bases and J shed 5 bases, with 17 bases lying between them. The CDR3 loop spans 17 amino acids. The germline gives CDR1 SGHRS, CDR2 YFSETQ. CDR3 DNA sequence: TGCGCCAGCAGCTTGGCAATCGTCGCGGGACTAAATGAAAAACTGTTTTTT. It yields the protein CASSLAIVAGLNEKLFF.

Notes on this clone: At one end the junction does not follow the germline gene, possibly because of a read error. This chain links TRBV14 with TRBJ2-7; a possible D gene is TRBD1 (6 bases). This CDR3 region has 16 residues. Germline V gene sequence: CDR1 SGHDN, CDR2 FVKESK. The CDR3 DNA follows: TGTGCCAGCAGTCAAGCCGGACAGTTAGCCGCAGGGCAGCAGTACTTC. This codes for CASSQAGQLAAGQQYF.

The rearrangement links TRBV4-2 to TRBJ2-7; the D gene is possibly TRBD2 (6 bases). V was cut by 1 base and J by 2 bases, with 15 bases left in between. Germline CDR1 and CDR2: LGHNA and YNFKEQ. The CDR3 extends over 16 amino acids. The CDR3, as DNA: TGTGCCAGCAGCCAAGCGGGGGAGACAGAGACCTACGAGCAGTACTTC. Its translation is CASSQAGETETYEQYF.

This chain joins TRBV30 and TRBJ1-1; D is ambiguous. The CDR3 covers 11 residues. Trimming shortened V by 3 bases and J by 11 bases, and 13 bases separated the two germline ends. Germline-derived CDR1 and CDR2 are GTSNPN and SVGIG (reference sequence). The CDR3 nucleotides are TGTGCCTGGAGCGGTGGAGCGACGGCTTTCTTT. This codes for CAWSGGATAFF.

This chain joins TRBV4-2 and TRBJ1-5, with D tentatively TRBD1 (6 bases). This CDR3 has 16 amino acids. In germline, CDR1 is LGHNA, CDR2 YNFKEQ. The V and J ends lost 4 bases and 0 bases respectively, with 13 bases between them. CDR3 DNA sequence: TGTGCCAGCAGCCCGAAGGGGGGGTATAGCAATCAGCCCCAGCATTTT. Translated: CASSPKGGYSNQPQHF.

This sequence joins TRBV3-1 (or the pseudogene TRBV3-2) and TRBJ1-6; no clear D gene. Germline CDR1 LGHDT, CDR2 YNNKEL (reference sequence). Trimming removed 0 bases at V and 11 bases at J, with 8 bases between. The CDR3 covers 13 residues. As DNA, the CDR3 is TGTGCCAGCAGCCAAGAAGGGAGTACACCCCTCCACTTT. Amino acid sequence: CASSQEGSTPLHF.

The sample holds one count of this clone. The rearrangement uses TRBV5-6 and TRBJ2-7; 9 bases agree with TRBD2. The V gene's germline CDR1 is SGHDT and CDR2 YYEEEE. The CDR3 runs to 16 residues. V shed 2 bases, J shed 4 bases, and the junction held 10 bases outside the gene matches. DNA for the CDR3: TGTGCCAGCAGCTTTTTGGGCTTAAGCGGGAGGTACGAGCAGTACTTC. It codes for CASSFLGLSGRYEQYF.

V gene TRBV4-3 combines with J gene TRBJ2-1; 9 positions match TRBD1. V was pared by 0 bases and J by 2 bases, with 2 bases of the junction left unmatched. The CDR3 is made up of 16 amino acids. Per the germline V gene, CDR1 is LGHNA and CDR2 is YSLEER. The CDR3 reads CASSQDGTGTYNEQFF. In DNA, the CDR3 is TGCGCCAGCAGCCAAGACGGGACAGGGACCTACAATGAGCAGTTCTTC.

The CDR3 DNA follows: TGTGCAAGTCCCCAGTGGGCTAGCCCTGTGTTGGGCCAGTACTTC. Protein: CASPQWASPVLGQYF. J is TRBJ2-5 and V is TRBV12-2; TRBD2, the table's D call, lacks a check against the DNA. TRBV12-2 is a pseudogene locus. The CDR3 is made up of 15 amino acids.

The chain combines TRBV2 with TRBJ1-5; perhaps TRBD1 as D (5 bases). Germline V CDR1 and CDR2: SNHLY, FYNNEI. Trimming took 4 bases from V and 5 from J, leaving 6 bases between them. There are 12 residues in the CDR3. This CDR3 is CASSVGDQPQHF. Here the CDR3 DNA reads TGTGCCAGCAGTGTAGGGGATCAGCCCCAGCATTTT.

The chain is built from TRBV2 and TRBJ1-2; unclear D gene. V lost 1 base and J 0 bases, leaving 12 bases between the germline ends. This CDR3 contains 16 residues. Germline CDR1 reads SNHLY; CDR2 reads FYNNEI. In nucleotides, the CDR3 is TGTGCCAGCAGTGAAGGGTCGGAGGGTGCTAACTATGGCTACACCTTC. Translated, it gives CASSEGSEGANYGYTF.

The V call is TRBV18, the J call TRBJ2-3, with D possibly matching TRBD2 (6 bases). The CDR3 has 16 residues. V dropped 3 bases and J dropped 3 bases, with 16 bases sitting between them. CDR1 and CDR2 (germline): KGHSH, LQKENI. CDR3 DNA: TGTGCCAGCTCACCTCCAGGGTGGGGAGGTACAGATACGCAGTATTTT. Protein product: CASSPPGWGGTDTQYF. Full variable domain (outside the CDR3, taken from reference TRBV18 and TRBJ2-3): NAGVMQNPRHLVRRRGQEARLRCSPMKGHSHVYWYRQLPEEGLKFMVYLQKENIIDESGMPKERFSAEFPKEGPSILRIQQVVRGDSAAYFCASSPPGWGGTDTQYFGPGTRLTVL.

The chain joins TRBV5-6 to TRBJ2-2; D may be TRBD2 (7 bases). Per germline, CDR1 SGHDT and CDR2 YYEEEE. The length of the CDR3 is 15 residues. V was shortened by 0 bases and J by 7 bases, with 13 bases between the two germline ends. The CDR3 protein is CASSLVAGAGGELFF. As DNA, the CDR3 is TGTGCCAGCAGCTTGGTGGCGGGGGCCGGCGGGGAGCTGTTTTTT. Full variable domain (rest looked up from reference TRBV5-6 and TRBJ2-2): DAGVTQSPTHLIKTRGQQVTLRCSPKSGHDTVSWYQQALGQGPQFIFQYYEEEERQRGNFPDRFSGHQFPNYSSELNVNALLLGDSALYLCASSLVAGAGGELFFGEGSRLTVL.

This chain joins TRBV30 and TRBJ1-5; TRBD1 matches at 9 bases. The ends lost 5 bases at V and 2 bases at J; junction bases unmatched: 4. The CDR3 sequence is 14 residues long. Germline V gene data show CDR1 as GTSNPN and CDR2 as SVGIG (reference sequence). CDR3 sequence: CAWGQGNGNQPQHF. The CDR3 region has the DNA TGTGCCTGGGGACAGGGGAACGGCAATCAGCCCCAGCATTTT.

This chain connects TRBV5-1 to TRBJ2-4, with D possibly matching TRBD1 (5 bases). CDR1 and CDR2 from the germline V gene are SGHRS and YFSETQ. The germline V and J ends were trimmed by 7 bases and 1 base, with 15 bases remaining between them. The CDR3 totals 15 residues. This CDR3 reads CASYRPLGAKNIQYF. CDR3 sequence (DNA): TGCGCCAGCTACAGGCCTCTGGGGGCCAAAAACATTCAGTACTTC.

The chain uses TRBV2 and TRBJ2-3; 8 bases line up with TRBD1. This CDR3 spans 18 amino acids. In germline, CDR1 is SNHLY, CDR2 FYNNEI. After removal of 4 bases from V and 0 bases from J, the junction contained 12 bases not matched to a gene. The CDR3 loop is CASSAQGAATRSTDTQYF. The DNA for the CDR3 is TGTGCCAGCAGTGCCCAGGGGGCCGCAACTAGAAGCACAGATACGCAGTATTTT. The full variable domain, its missing parts supplied by reference TRBV2 and TRBJ2-3, is EPEVTQTPSHQVTQMGQEVILRCVPISNHLYFYWYRQILGQKVEFLVSFYNNEISEKSEIFDDQFSVERPDGSNFTLKIRSTKLEDSAMYFCASSAQGAATRSTDTQYFGPGTRLTVL.

The chain is built from TRBV2 and TRBJ2-1; 7 bases agree with TRBD2. Germline CDR1 is SNHLY and CDR2 is FYNNEI. The ends lost 4 bases at V and 4 bases at J; junction bases unmatched: 7. This CDR3 is built from 15 residues. This CDR3 is CASSVGSGVYNEQFF. CDR3 DNA sequence: TGTGCCAGCAGTGTTGGCAGCGGGGTGTACAATGAGCAGTTCTTC. Using reference TRBV2 and TRBJ2-1 for the parts outside the CDR3, the full variable domain is EPEVTQTPSHQVTQMGQEVILRCVPISNHLYFYWYRQILGQKVEFLVSFYNNEISEKSEIFDDQFSVERPDGSNFTLKIRSTKLEDSAMYFCASSVGSGVYNEQFFGPGTRLTVL.

The DNA of the CDR3 is TGTGCCAGCAGTGGGACAGGGCTAATTTCTGGGGCCAACGTCCTGACTTTC. This gives the protein CASSGTGLISGANVLTF. The chain carries TRBV2 and TRBJ2-6; 8 bases fit TRBD1. The CDR3 is 17 residues long. Per germline, CDR1 SNHLY and CDR2 FYNNEI. V shed 4 bases and J 1 base; nucleotides not matched to a gene: 6.

This chain joins TRBV27 and TRBJ2-7, with D perhaps matching TRBD2 (5 bases). CDR1 is MNHEY and CDR2 is SMNVEV in the germline V gene (reference sequence). V lost 2 bases and J 3 bases, leaving 14 bases between the germline ends. The CDR3 covers 15 residues. CDR3 protein: CASSLRPAAGYEQYF. CDR3 DNA sequence: TGTGCCAGCAGTTTAAGGCCTGCCGCGGGCTACGAGCAGTACTTC.

On this clone itself: This sample also contains other DNA sequences that code for the same CDR3. The CDR3 sequence: CASSLSPLYEQYF. The CDR3, as DNA: TGTGCCAGCAGTTTATCCCCCCTGTACGAGCAGTACTTC. This chain connects TRBV12-3 or TRBV12-4 to TRBJ2-7, with D unclear. CDR3 length: 13 residues. V was pared by 2 bases and J by 4 bases, with 9 bases between.

J is TRBJ2-1 and V is TRBV29-1; 10 bases are a match to TRBD1. CDR1 is SQVTM and CDR2 is ANQGSEA in the germline V gene. The CDR3 runs 12 residues. V lost 6 bases and J lost 12; bases outside the gene matches: 8. The CDR3 is CSVETGGLGQFF. As DNA, the CDR3 is TGCAGCGTGGAGACAGGGGGCTTGGGGCAGTTCTTC.